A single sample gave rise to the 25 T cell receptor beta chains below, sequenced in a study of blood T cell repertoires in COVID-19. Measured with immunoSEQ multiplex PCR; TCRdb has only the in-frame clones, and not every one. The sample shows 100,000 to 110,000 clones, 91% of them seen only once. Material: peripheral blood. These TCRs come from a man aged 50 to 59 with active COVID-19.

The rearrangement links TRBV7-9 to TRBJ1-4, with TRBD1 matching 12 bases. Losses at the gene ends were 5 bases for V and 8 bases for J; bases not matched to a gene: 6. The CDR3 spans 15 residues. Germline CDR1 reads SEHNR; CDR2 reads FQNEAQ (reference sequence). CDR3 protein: CASSMGQGASEKLFF. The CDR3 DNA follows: TGTGCCAGCAGCATGGGACAGGGGGCTAGCGAAAAACTGTTTTTT.

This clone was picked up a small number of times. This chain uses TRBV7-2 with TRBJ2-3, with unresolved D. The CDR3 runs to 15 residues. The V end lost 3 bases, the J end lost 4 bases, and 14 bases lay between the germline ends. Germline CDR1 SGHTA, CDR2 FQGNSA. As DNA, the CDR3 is TGTGCCAGCAGCTTTTCCTTTGAGCGCGCAGATACGCAGTATTTT. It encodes CASSFSFERADTQYF. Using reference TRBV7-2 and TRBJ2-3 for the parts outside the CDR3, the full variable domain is GAGVSQSPSNKVTEKGKDVELRCDPISGHTALYWYRQSLGQGLEFLIYFQGNSAPDKSGLPSDRFSAERTGGSVSTLTIQRTQQEDSAVYLCASSFSFERADTQYFGPGTRLTVL.

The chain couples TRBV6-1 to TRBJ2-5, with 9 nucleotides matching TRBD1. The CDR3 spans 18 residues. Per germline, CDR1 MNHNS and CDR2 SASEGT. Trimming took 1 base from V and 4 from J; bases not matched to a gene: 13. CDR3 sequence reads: CASSEGGVGHRGRETQYF. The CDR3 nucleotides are TGTGCCAGCAGTGAAGGGGGTGTGGGTCACAGGGGGCGAGAGACCCAGTACTTC.

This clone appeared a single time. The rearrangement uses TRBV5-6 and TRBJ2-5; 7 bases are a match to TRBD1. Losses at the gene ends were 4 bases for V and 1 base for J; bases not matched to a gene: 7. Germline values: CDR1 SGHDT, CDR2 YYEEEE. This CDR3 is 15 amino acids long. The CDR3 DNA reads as TGTGCCAGCAGCAGCCCAGGGGGTCGCCAAGAGACCCAGTACTTC. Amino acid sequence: CASSSPGGRQETQYF.

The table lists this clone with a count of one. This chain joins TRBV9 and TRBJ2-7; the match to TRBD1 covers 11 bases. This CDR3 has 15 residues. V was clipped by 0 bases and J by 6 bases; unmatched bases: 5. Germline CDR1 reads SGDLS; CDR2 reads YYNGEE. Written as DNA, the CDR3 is TGTGCCAGCAGCGTAGGCCCCGGGACAGGGGGCGAGCAGTACTTC. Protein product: CASSVGPGTGGEQYF.

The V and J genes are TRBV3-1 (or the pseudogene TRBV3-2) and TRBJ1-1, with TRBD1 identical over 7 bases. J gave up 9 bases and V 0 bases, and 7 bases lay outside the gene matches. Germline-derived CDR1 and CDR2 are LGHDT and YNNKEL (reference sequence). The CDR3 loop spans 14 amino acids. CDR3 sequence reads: CASSQDQGGRKAFF. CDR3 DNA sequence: TGTGCCAGCAGCCAAGACCAGGGGGGCAGGAAAGCTTTCTTT.

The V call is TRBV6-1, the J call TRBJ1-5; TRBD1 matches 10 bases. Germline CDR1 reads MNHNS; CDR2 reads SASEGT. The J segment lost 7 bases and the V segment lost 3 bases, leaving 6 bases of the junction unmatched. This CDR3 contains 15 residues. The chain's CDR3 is CASSDRDRGLQPQHF. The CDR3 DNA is TGTGCCAGCAGTGACCGGGACAGGGGCTTGCAGCCCCAGCATTTT.

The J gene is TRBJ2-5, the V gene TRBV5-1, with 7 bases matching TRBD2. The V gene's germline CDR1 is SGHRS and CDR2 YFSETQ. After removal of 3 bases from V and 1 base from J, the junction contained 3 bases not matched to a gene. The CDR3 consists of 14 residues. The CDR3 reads CASSSRTSQETQYF. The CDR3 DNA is TGCGCCAGCAGCTCTAGGACTAGCCAAGAGACCCAGTACTTC.

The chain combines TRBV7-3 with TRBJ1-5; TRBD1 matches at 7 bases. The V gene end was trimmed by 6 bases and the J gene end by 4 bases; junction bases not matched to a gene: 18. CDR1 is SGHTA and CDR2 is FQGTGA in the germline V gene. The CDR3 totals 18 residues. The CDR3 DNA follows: TGTGCCAGCAGTCCAAGGGGCTGGGGACAGCAAAATAATCAGCCCCAGCATTTT. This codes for CASSPRGWGQQNNQPQHF.

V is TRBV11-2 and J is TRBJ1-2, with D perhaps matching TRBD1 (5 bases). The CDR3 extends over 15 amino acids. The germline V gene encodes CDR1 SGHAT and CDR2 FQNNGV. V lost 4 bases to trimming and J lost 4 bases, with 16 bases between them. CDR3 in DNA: TGTGCCAGCAGCTCATCGACAGTGAGTGGCTATGGCTACACCTTC. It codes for CASSSSTVSGYGYTF.

The CDR3 DNA is TGTGCCAGCAGGACTAGCGGGAGGGCCAATGAGCAGTTCTTC. Translation: CASRTSGRANEQFF. This rearrangement joins TRBV7-9 to TRBJ2-1; 14 bases map to TRBD2. Germline CDR1 and CDR2: SEHNR and FQNEAQ (reference sequence). Unmatched junction bases numbered 1, after V lost 6 bases and J lost 6 bases. This CDR3 spans 14 amino acids.

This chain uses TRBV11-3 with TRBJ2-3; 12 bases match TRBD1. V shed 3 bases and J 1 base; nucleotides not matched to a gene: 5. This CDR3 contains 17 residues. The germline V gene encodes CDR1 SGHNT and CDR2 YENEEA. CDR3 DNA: TGTGCCAGCAGCTTTACCGGGACAGGGGGCCGCACAGATACGCAGTATTTT. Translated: CASSFTGTGGRTDTQYF.

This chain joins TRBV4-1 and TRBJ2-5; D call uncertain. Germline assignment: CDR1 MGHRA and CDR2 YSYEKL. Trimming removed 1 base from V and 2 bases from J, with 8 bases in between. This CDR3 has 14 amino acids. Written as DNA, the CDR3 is TGCGCCAGCAGCCAAGTGCCACATCAAGAGACCCAGTACTTC. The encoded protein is CASSQVPHQETQYF.

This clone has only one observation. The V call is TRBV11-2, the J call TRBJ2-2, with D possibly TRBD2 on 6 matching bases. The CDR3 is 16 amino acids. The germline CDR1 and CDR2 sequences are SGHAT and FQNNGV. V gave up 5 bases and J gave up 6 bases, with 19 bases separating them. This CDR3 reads CASSPIWRQRAGELFF. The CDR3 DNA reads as TGTGCCAGCAGCCCTATCTGGAGACAGCGGGCCGGGGAGCTGTTTTTT. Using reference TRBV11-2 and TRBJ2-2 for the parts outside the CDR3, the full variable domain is EAGVAQSPRYKIIEKRQSVAFWCNPISGHATLYWYQQILGQGPKLLIQFQNNGVVDDSQLPKDRFSAERLKGVDSTLKIQPAKLEDSAVYLCASSPIWRQRAGELFFGEGSRLTVL.

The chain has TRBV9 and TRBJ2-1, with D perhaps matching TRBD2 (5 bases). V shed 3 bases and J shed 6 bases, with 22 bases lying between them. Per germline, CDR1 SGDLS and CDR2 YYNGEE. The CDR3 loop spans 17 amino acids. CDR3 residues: CASSDNPRLGTSNEQFF. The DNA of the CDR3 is TGTGCCAGCAGCGACAACCCCAGGCTCGGAACTAGCAATGAGCAGTTCTTC.

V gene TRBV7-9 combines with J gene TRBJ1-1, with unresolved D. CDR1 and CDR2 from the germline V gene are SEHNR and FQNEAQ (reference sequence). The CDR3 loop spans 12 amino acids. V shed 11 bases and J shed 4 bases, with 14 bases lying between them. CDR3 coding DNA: TGTGCCCTCGGCGGGTCTCGCACTGAAGCTTTCTTT. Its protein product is CALGGSRTEAFF.

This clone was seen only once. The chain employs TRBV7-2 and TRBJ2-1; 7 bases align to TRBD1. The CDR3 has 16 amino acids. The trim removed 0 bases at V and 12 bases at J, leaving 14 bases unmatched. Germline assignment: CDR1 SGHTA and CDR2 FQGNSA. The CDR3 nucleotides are TGTGCCAGCAGCTTAGCCTACGGACTGCTGGACAGGTGGCAGTTCTTC. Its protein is CASSLAYGLLDRWQFF.

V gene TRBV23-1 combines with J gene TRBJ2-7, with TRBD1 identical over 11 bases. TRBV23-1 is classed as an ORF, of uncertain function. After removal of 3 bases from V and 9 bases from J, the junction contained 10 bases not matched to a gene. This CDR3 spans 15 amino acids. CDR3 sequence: CASSHPDRGRVGQYV. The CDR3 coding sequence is TGCGCCAGCAGTCACCCGGACAGGGGGCGCGTCGGGCAGTACGTC.

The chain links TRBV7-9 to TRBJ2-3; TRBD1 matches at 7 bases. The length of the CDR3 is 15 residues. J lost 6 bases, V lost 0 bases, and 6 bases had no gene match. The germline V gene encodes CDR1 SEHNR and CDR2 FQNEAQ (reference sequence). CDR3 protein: CASSLAGGPPDTQYF. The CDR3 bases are TGTGCCAGCAGCTTAGCAGGGGGCCCCCCGGATACGCAGTATTTT. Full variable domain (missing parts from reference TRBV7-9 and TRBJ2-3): DTGVSQNPRHKITKRGQNVTFRCDPISEHNRLYWYRQTLGQGPEFLTYFQNEAQLEKSRLLSDRFSAERPKGSFSTLEIQRTEQGDSAMYLCASSLAGGPPDTQYFGPGTRLTVL.

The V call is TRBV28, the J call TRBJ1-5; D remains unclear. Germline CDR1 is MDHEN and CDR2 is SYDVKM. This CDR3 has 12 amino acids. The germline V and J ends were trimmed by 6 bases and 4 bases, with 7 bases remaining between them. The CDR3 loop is CASSPNNQPQHF. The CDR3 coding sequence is TGTGCCAGCAGCCCAAATAATCAGCCCCAGCATTTT. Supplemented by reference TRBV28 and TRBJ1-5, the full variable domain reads DVKVTQSSRYLVKRTGEKVFLECVQDMDHENMFWYRQDPGLGLRLIYFSYDVKMKEKGDIPEGYSVSREKKERFSLILESASTNQTSMYLCASSPNNQPQHFGDGTRLSIL.

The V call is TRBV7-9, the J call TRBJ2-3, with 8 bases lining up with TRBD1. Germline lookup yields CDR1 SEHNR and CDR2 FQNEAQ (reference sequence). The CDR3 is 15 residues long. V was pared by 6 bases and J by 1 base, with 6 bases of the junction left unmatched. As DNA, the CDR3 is TGTGCCAGCAGTGAACAGGGGGGAGGCACAGATACGCAGTATTTT. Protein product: CASSEQGGGTDTQYF.

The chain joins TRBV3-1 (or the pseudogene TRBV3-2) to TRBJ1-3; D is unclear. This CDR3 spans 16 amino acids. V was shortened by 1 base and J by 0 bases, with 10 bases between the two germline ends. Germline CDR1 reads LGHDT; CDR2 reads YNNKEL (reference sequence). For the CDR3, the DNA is TGTGCCAGCAGCCAAGCTGCAGTCGACTCTGGAAACACCATATATTTT. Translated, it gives CASSQAAVDSGNTIYF.

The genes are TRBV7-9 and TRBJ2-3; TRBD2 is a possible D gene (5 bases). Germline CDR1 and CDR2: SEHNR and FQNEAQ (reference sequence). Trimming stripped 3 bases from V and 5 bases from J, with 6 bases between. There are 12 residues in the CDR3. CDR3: CASSFGGDTQYF. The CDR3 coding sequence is TGTGCCAGCAGCTTTGGAGGAGATACGCAGTATTTT.

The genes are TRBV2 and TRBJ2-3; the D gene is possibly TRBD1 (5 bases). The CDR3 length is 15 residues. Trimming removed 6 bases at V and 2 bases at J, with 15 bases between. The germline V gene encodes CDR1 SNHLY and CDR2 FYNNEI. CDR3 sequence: CASRGQIKHTDTQYF. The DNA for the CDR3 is TGTGCCAGCAGAGGACAAATTAAGCACACAGATACGCAGTATTTT.

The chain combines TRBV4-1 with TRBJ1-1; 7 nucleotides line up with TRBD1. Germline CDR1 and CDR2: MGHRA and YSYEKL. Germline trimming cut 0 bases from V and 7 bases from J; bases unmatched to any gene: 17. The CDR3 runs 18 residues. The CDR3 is CASSQDVRDSGGVNEAFF. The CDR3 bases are TGCGCCAGCAGCCAAGATGTGCGGGACAGCGGAGGGGTTAATGAAGCTTTCTTT.